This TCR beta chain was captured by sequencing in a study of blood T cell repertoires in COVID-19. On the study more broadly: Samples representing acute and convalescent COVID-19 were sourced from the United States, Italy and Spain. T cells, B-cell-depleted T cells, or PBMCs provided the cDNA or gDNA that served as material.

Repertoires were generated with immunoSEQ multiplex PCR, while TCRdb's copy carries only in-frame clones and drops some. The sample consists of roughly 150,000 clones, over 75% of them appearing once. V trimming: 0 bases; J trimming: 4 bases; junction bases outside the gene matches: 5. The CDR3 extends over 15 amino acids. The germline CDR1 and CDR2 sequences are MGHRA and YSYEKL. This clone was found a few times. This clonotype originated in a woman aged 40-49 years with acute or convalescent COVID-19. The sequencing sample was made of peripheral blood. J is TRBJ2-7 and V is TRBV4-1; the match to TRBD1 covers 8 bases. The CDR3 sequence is CASSQDPQGAYEQYF. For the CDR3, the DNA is TGCGCCAGCAGCCAAGACCCCCAGGGGGCTTACGAGCAGTACTTC.